The 22 T cell receptor beta chains reported below all come from one sample, sequenced in a study of T cell responses to AZD1222 COVID-19 vaccine. Repertoires were generated with immunoSEQ multiplex PCR, while TCRdb's copy carries only in-frame clones and drops some. Of 130,000 or so clones in the sample, about 91% were seen once. The sample was peripheral blood, taken on day 0 of AZD1222 vaccination. These receptors were collected from an adult in good health.

The chain uses TRBV3-1 (or the pseudogene TRBV3-2) and TRBJ1-1; a possible D gene is TRBD1 (5 bases). The CDR3 contains 14 residues. Germline loops: CDR1 LGHDT, CDR2 YNNKEL (reference sequence). Trimming left V 0 bases short and J 11 bases short, with 16 bases between. CDR3 residues: CASSQDLRGVRAFF. For the CDR3, the DNA is TGTGCCAGCAGCCAAGATCTTAGGGGAGTGCGTGCTTTCTTT.

This sequence joins TRBV21-1 and TRBJ2-2. TRBV21-1 is given as a pseudogene. The CDR3 extends over 17 amino acids. DNA for the CDR3: TGTGCCAGCAGCAAAAACCGGGGCAATGGAAACACCGGGGAGCTGTTTTTT. Its translation is CASSKNRGNGNTGELFF.

This chain connects TRBV18 to TRBJ2-1; 11 positions match TRBD2. V was pared by 0 bases and J by 8 bases, with 3 bases of the junction left unmatched. The CDR3 covers 15 residues. Germline V lookup: CDR1 KGHSH, CDR2 LQKENI. The CDR3 DNA reads TGTGCCAGCTCACCACCTAGCGGGGGGGGGTATGAGCAGTTCTTC. The encoded protein is CASSPPSGGGYEQFF.

This clone was detected ten times or more. The rearrangement joins TRBV2 to TRBJ1-6; D is undetermined. This CDR3 has 12 residues. V was trimmed by 6 bases and J by 6 bases, leaving 6 bases between them. The germline V gene encodes CDR1 SNHLY and CDR2 FYNNEI. Here the CDR3 DNA reads TGTGCCAGCAGGGGAGGTAATTCACCCCTCCACTTT. Amino acid sequence: CASRGGNSPLHF.

V and J are TRBV9 and TRBJ1-6, with 7 bases matching TRBD1. V gave up 0 bases and J gave up 0 bases; unmatched junction bases: 3. Germline V gene sequence: CDR1 SGDLS, CDR2 YYNGEE. The CDR3 has 17 amino acids. CDR3 in amino acids: CASSVEGASSYNSPLHF. Here the CDR3 DNA reads TGTGCCAGCAGCGTAGAGGGGGCGAGCTCCTATAATTCACCCCTCCACTTT.

The chain links TRBV6-6 to TRBJ1-5; D is ambiguous. The V and J ends lost 0 bases and 3 bases respectively, with 9 bases between them. Per germline, CDR1 MNHNY and CDR2 SVGAGI (reference sequence). This CDR3 is built from 15 residues. The CDR3, as DNA: TGTGCCAGCAGTTACTCGCGGCCAGTCAATCAGCCCCAGCATTTT. Protein sequence: CASSYSRPVNQPQHF.

This clone is a singleton in its sample. This rearrangement joins TRBV30 to TRBJ2-7, with D possibly TRBD1 on 6 matching bases. The germline V gene has CDR1 GTSNPN and CDR2 SVGIG (reference sequence). The V gene lost 0 bases and the J gene lost 5 bases, with 14 bases spanning the gap. The CDR3 extends over 14 amino acids. The CDR3 nucleotides read TGTGCCTGGAGTGTTAACAGAAAGGGGGACGAGCAGTACTTC. It specifies CAWSVNRKGDEQYF.

The V gene is TRBV2, the J gene TRBJ1-5, with a possible D match to TRBD1 (5 bases). Germline values: CDR1 SNHLY, CDR2 FYNNEI. V was shortened by 7 bases and J by 4 bases, with 11 bases between the two germline ends. The CDR3 loop spans 13 amino acids. The CDR3 nucleotides are TGTGCCAGCATCGCAGGGCAAAATCAGCCCCAGCATTTT. This codes for CASIAGQNQPQHF.

This chain links TRBV27 with TRBJ1-6; weak D call: TRBD1 (5 bases). Germline V lookup: CDR1 MNHEY, CDR2 SMNVEV (reference sequence). Between the trimmed V and J ends, which lost 0 bases and 8 bases, there was a span of 8 bases. This CDR3 comprises 14 residues. The chain's CDR3 is CASSLSGRHSPLHF. The CDR3 coding sequence is TGTGCCAGCAGTTTATCGGGGCGGCATTCACCCCTCCACTTT.

V usage is TRBV7-3 and J usage is TRBJ2-5; perhaps D is TRBD1 or TRBD2 (5 bases each). The ends were cut back, 5 bases at V and 4 bases at J, with 17 bases in the middle. The CDR3 has 15 residues. The germline CDR1 and CDR2 sequences are SGHTA and FQGTGA. In DNA, the CDR3 is TGTGCCAGCAGCCGCAACGGACAACTAGGAGAGACCCAGTACTTC. Translating gives CASSRNGQLGETQYF.

This chain uses TRBV19 with TRBJ1-1, with 9 bases that match TRBD1. Germline V lookup: CDR1 LNHDA, CDR2 SQIVND (reference sequence). CDR3 size: 15 residues. The junction had 14 bases not matched to a gene; V was cut back by 5 bases and J by 10 bases. The CDR3 spells CASSSPGQGLGGAFF. The DNA of the CDR3 is TGTGCCAGTAGTTCCCCGGGACAGGGACTTGGAGGAGCTTTCTTT.

J is TRBJ2-7 and V is TRBV6-2 or TRBV6-3, with D uncertain. CDR1 and CDR2 from the germline V gene are MNHEY and SVGEGT. Trimming cost V 0 bases and J 3 bases, with 12 bases left between them. The CDR3 has 15 amino acids. The CDR3 protein is CASSYSIGSDYEQYF. The CDR3 coding sequence is TGTGCCAGCAGTTACTCGATAGGGTCCGACTACGAGCAGTACTTC.

The count of this clone is one. One junction end disagrees with the germline gene, perhaps due to a read error. The chain has TRBV28 and TRBJ1-2; 8 bases are shared with TRBD1. Germline V lookup: CDR1 MDHEN, CDR2 SYDVKM. The CDR3 is 13 residues long. The CDR3, as DNA: TGTGCCAGCAGTTCCATAGGGACAGGCGGTGGACCCTTC. Translated: CASSSIGTGGGPF.

The chain has TRBV5-1 and TRBJ1-1; the D is unclear. Germline V gene data show CDR1 as SGHRS and CDR2 as YFSETQ. This CDR3 has 13 residues. V gave up 0 bases and J gave up 1 base, with 4 bases separating them. Here the CDR3 reads CASSLATNTEAFF. DNA for the CDR3: TGCGCCAGCAGCTTGGCAACGAACACTGAAGCTTTCTTT. Complete variable domain (other parts from reference TRBV5-1 and TRBJ1-1): KAGVTQTPRYLIKTRGQQVTLSCSPISGHRSVSWYQQTPGQGLQFLFEYFSETQRNKGNFPGRFSGRQFSNSRSEMNVSTLELGDSALYLCASSLATNTEAFFGQGTRLTVV.

The V gene is TRBV7-3, the J gene TRBJ1-1, with 8 bases lining up with TRBD1. CDR1 SGHTA and CDR2 FQGTGA come from the germline V gene. Trimming removed 5 bases from V and 2 bases from J; junction bases left unmatched: 4. CDR3 length equals 14 residues. The CDR3 DNA is TGTGCCAGCAGCCCGGGACAGGTAAACACTGAAGCTTTCTTT. Its protein is CASSPGQVNTEAFF.

The chain is built from TRBV10-3 and TRBJ2-3, with TRBD2 matching over 8 bases. The J segment lost 3 bases and the V segment lost 3 bases, leaving 5 bases of the junction unmatched. From germline, CDR1 is ENHRY and CDR2 SYGVKD. The CDR3 covers 15 residues. CDR3 residues: CAISDLGGGTDTQYF. In DNA, the CDR3 is TGTGCCATCAGTGACCTCGGGGGGGGAACAGATACGCAGTATTTT.

The V and J genes are TRBV4-2 and TRBJ1-3, with D uncertain. V was cut by 0 bases and J by 2 bases, with 8 bases left in between. The CDR3 runs to 15 residues. Germline CDR1 reads LGHNA; CDR2 reads YNFKEQ. CDR3 loop: CASSQEVRPGNTIYF. DNA for the CDR3: TGTGCCAGCAGCCAAGAAGTGCGGCCTGGAAACACCATATATTTT.

The chain recombines TRBV5-4 with TRBJ2-2, with 10 bases matching TRBD1. The CDR3 is made up of 16 amino acids. Germline V gene sequence: CDR1 SGHNT, CDR2 YYREEE (reference sequence). V gave up 6 bases and J gave up 6 bases; unmatched junction bases: 11. CDR3 sequence reads: CASTTGSGTGAGELFF. Written as DNA, the CDR3 is TGTGCCAGCACCACCGGTTCCGGGACAGGGGCCGGGGAGCTGTTTTTT.

The chain couples TRBV7-3 to TRBJ2-1, with 8 nucleotides matching TRBD2. Germline trimming cut 5 bases from V and 7 bases from J; bases unmatched to any gene: 10. The CDR3 totals 15 residues. Germline values: CDR1 SGHTA, CDR2 FQGTGA. DNA of the CDR3: TGTGCCAGCAGCCCTCGGGGGGGCCGAGCGAATGAGCAGTTCTTC. Translation: CASSPRGGRANEQFF.

The rearrangement links TRBV19 to TRBJ1-4, with D maybe TRBD1 (6 bases). Trimming removed 8 bases from V and 8 bases from J, with 18 bases in between. This CDR3 region has 14 residues. Germline loops: CDR1 LNHDA, CDR2 SQIVND (reference sequence). This CDR3 is CASAPWGPQEKLFF. The CDR3 DNA reads TGTGCCAGTGCCCCCTGGGGGCCTCAAGAAAAACTGTTTTTT.

The rearrangement links TRBV13 to TRBJ2-3; 8 nucleotides align to TRBD2. Germline V gene sequence: CDR1 PRHDT, CDR2 FYEKMQ (reference sequence). The ends lost 2 bases at V and 6 bases at J; junction bases unmatched: 13. The CDR3 has 17 residues. CDR3 sequence: CASSLLVAGGPSDTQYF. CDR3 bases: TGTGCCAGCAGCTTACTGGTTGCGGGGGGCCCCTCGGATACGCAGTATTTT.

The chain combines TRBV19 with TRBJ1-4; the D gene is possibly TRBD1 (5 bases). The CDR3 loop spans 12 amino acids. The germline CDR1 and CDR2 sequences are LNHDA and SQIVND (reference sequence). V dropped 10 bases and J dropped 3 bases, with 9 bases sitting between them. As DNA, the CDR3 is TGTGCCACCGGGACTCCTAATGAAAAACTGTTTTTT. Translating it yields CATGTPNEKLFF.